The subject of this entry is one T cell receptor (beta chain). This specimen comes from a study of OX40 agonist ivuxolimab in advanced cancers. TCRdb's copy holds only in-frame clones and misses some; the assay was immunoSEQ multiplex PCR. The sample includes roughly 50,000 clones, approximately 86% of them seen just once. The ends were cut back, 6 bases at V and 3 bases at J, with 11 bases in the middle. Germline CDR1 reads SNHLY; CDR2 reads FYNNEI. This CDR3 contains 13 residues. This sequence was found in an adult with an advanced solid tumor such as melanoma, head and neck, liver or kidney cancer. The V gene is TRBV2, the J gene TRBJ1-2; possible D gene TRBD1, 5 bases. The input for sequencing was CD4+ or CD8+ T cells sorted from blood, taken in a trial of the OX40 agonist ivuxolimab. This CDR3 is CASRGDGHYGYTF. The CDR3 DNA is TGTGCCAGCAGGGGGGACGGCCACTATGGCTACACCTTC.